This TCR beta chain derives from a study of shared clonotypes between healthy human individuals (dated by TCRdb to the early 2020s). Regarding the research as a whole: A few men and two women, aged 18 to 49 years, made up the cohort. Per donor, three plates each were used for CD4 naive and CD4 memory, two for CD8 naive, and one for CD8 memory. Blood TCR repertoires of about five healthy adults were deeply sequenced to estimate repertoire size and the extent of clonotype sharing between individuals. To increase sequencing depth and limit assay-specific biases, different laboratories used diverse techniques to prepare libraries and sequence TCR repertoires. Per donor, leukapheresis produced somewhere between about 0.85 and 8.9 billion PBMCs. Overall results and qualifications from the work: Sharing across several donors was observed for about 5% of naive CD4, over 3% of naive CD8, around 2.5% of memory CD4, and less than 0.45% of memory CD8 clonotypes. Naive subsets generally had larger estimated clonotype richness than memory subsets did. Compared with non-shared clonotypes, clonotypes shared by all four sorted-subset donors had higher generation probabilities. Rarefaction of sorted-subset datasets indicated incomplete sequencing despite the large sequencing depth. The genetic and exposure-history diversity represented was limited by the small number of donors. Pairwise subsampling led to the expectation that sequencing depth would affect the degree of clonotype sharing among donors. Sampling was limited to blood, and TCR repertoires in tissue likely differ from TCR repertoires in blood.

Details on this clone: Its recognized antigen is unknown. Within one base of it there is no much larger clone, and no base qualities were kept.

CD8 naive samples were obtained by positive selection for CCR7 among CD45RO-negative cells, yielding a CD45RA+CCR7+ population from which TemRA cells were excluded. Donors were healthy HIV-negative adults with no recently reported acute infections or vaccinations. All donors were Caucasian adults living in Nashville, Tennessee, USA. After blood collection by leukapheresis, PBMCs were isolated using Ficoll-Histopaque density gradient centrifugation and then cryopreserved in the vapor phase of liquid nitrogen. Analytical flow cytometry was used to check the purity and quantity of each magnetically sorted T cell population. Genomic DNA was isolated from every sorted fraction and measured by UV absorbance on a Nanodrop 2000c. TCR CDR3 regions were amplified from genomic DNA by multiplex PCR using the deep immunoSEQ assay. Extracted genomic DNA from each cell subset was distributed evenly across all wells of several immunoSEQ 96-well plates, and each plate was treated as a replicate. For sorted subsets, each replicate PCR was loaded with 200 ng genomic DNA, equivalent to about 30,000 T cell genomes. The purified libraries were quantified using a Qubit 3.0 fluorometer, sized with a Bioanalyzer 2100, and then quantified again using the KAPA Library Quantification kit. Every immunoSEQ 96-well plate was sequenced on a dedicated single-read 150-cycle Illumina NextSeq 550 flow cell. The authors' pipeline ran thus. The immunoSEQ output contained only junctional sequences without quality scores, so filtering could not match that applied to full-length reads. Sequences were annotated with PyIR, a Python wrapper for IgBLAST v1.9, and V/J genes and CDR3 were assigned using IMGT germline references. Reads with weak V/J assignments (E-value above 1e-6), missing CDR3, stop codons, out-of-frame junctions, or ambiguous translated residues were removed. V3J clonotypes were defined by identical inferred V gene, J gene, and CDR3 amino acid sequence. Percentage overlap between repertoires was calculated by dividing the number of shared unique clonotypes by the size of the smaller repertoire. Richness of each repertoire was evaluated using RTK rarefaction, the Chao1 estimator, and Recon v2.1 estimates of unobserved clonotypes. OLGA was used to compute generation probabilities for all TCRbeta clonotypes that the gDNA method yielded from a few donors. Held by TCRdb, this immuneACCESS table contains in-frame sequences only and omits some clones. Under half of the omission traces to an unresolved V gene where checked; the cause of the rest is unknown. The DNA was the basis for D and trimming; V, J and clone size are from that table. In this sample the table shows millions of clones, about 94% of which occur a single time. Of the sample, approximately 1.2% falls within the top ten clones.

CDR1 is given as SGDLS and CDR2 as YYNGEE, both from the germline V gene. V sheds 2 bases and J sheds 5 bases, leaving 8 bases between their ends. The CDR3 starts with the cysteine, ends with the phenylalanine, and has 13 residues. Only the CDR3 DNA is retained, 39 bases long and in frame from the first base. Source material: naive CD8+ T cells sorted from blood. Per the publication, the cell subset or site label means: CD45RA+CCR7+. The sequence was obtained from a man in his late teens or twenties in good health. This chain is built from TRBV9 and TRBJ2-1, with the D segment identity uncertain. The CDR3 corresponds to CASSVPEDNEQFF. The DNA sequence follows: TGTGCCAGCAGCGTTCCCGAAGACAATGAGCAGTTCTTC.